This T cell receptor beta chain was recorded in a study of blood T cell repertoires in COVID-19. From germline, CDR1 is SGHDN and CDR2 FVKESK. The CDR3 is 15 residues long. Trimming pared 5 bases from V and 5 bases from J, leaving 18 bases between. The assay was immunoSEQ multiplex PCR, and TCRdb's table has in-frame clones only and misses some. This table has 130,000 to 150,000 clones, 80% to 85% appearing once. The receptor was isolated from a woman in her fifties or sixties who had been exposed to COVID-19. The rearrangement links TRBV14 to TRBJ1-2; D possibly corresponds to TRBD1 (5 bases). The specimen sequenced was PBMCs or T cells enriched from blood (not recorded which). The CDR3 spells CASSRGESQPYGYTF. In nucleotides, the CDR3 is TGTGCCAGCAGCAGGGGCGAGTCTCAACCTTATGGCTACACCTTC.